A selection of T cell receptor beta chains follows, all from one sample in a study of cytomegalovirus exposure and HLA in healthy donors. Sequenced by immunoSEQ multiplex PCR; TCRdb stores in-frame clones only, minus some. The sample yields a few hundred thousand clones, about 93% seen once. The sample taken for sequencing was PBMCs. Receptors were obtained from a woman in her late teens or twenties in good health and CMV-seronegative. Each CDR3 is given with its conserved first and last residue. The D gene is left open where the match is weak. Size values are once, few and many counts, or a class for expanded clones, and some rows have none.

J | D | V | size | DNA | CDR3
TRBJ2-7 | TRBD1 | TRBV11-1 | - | TGTGCCAGCAGCTTAGATGGGACAGCTGGAGACGAGCAGTACTTC | CASSLDGTAGDEQYF
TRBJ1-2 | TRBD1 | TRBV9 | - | TGTGCCAGCAGTGCCCCAGGGGGCGCGAATGGCTACACCTTC | CASSAPGGANGYTF
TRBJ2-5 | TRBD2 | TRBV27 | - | TGTGCCAGCGGACTCGGCCTAGCGGGAGGTGAGACCCAGTACTTC | CASGLGLAGGETQYF
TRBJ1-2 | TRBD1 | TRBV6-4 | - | TGTGCCGTCCATGTCCCGGGACAGGGGGTGGTCACCTTC | CAVHVPGQGVVTF
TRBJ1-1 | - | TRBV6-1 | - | TGTGCCAGCAGAGGGACGGGACTGGGCACTGAAGCTTTCTTT | CASRGTGLGTEAFF
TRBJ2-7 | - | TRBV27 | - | TGTGCCAGCAGTTTCGGGTCGGGGACATTCGAGCAGTACTTC | CASSFGSGTFEQYF
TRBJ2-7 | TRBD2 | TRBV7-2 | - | TGTGCCAGCAGCCCGCAAAGACTAGCTGTAATTAAGTACTTC | CASSPQRLAVIKYF
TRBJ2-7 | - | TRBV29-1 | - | TGCAGCGTCCAAGGACAGTCCCAATACTACGAGCAGTACTTC | CSVQGQSQYYEQYF
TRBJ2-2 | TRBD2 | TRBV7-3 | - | TGTGCCAGCAGCTCCGAGGGACTAGCGGATACCGGGGAGCTGTTTTTT | CASSSEGLADTGELFF
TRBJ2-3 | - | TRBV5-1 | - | TGCGCCAGCAGCTTGGGAGGATACACAGATACGCAGTATTTT | CASSLGGYTDTQYF
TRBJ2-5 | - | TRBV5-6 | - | TGTGCCAGCAGCTTGGTGGCAGGGAAAGGGACCCAGTACTTC | CASSLVAGKGTQYF
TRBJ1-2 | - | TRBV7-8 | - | TGTGCCAGCAGCGATTTACAGCAACCTCTATTTCACACCTTC | CASSDLQQPLFHTF
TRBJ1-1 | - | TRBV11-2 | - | TGTGCCAGCAGCTTAACGACAGGCTTGGGAGACACTGAAGCTTTCTTT | CASSLTTGLGDTEAFF
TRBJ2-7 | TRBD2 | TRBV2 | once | TGTGCCAGCACCGGGGGTAGCGGGAGGCTGTACGAGCAGTACTTC | CASTGGSGRLYEQYF
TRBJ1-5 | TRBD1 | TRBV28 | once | TGTGCCAGCAGTACTCTACCAGGACAGGGGGAGCAGCCCCAGCATTTT | CASSTLPGQGEQPQHF
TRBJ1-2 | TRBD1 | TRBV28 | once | TGTGCCAGCCATCGGACAGGGCCTGGCTACACCTTC | CASHRTGPGYTF
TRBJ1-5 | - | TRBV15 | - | TGTGCCACCAGCAGAGATCGGGACTCAGATCAGCCCCAGCATTTT | CATSRDRDSDQPQHF
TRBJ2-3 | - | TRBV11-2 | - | TGTGCCAGCAGCTTAATCCCGCGGCCCGGGGGAACGCAGTATTTT | CASSLIPRPGGTQYF
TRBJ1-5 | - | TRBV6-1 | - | TGTGCCAGCAGCACGGACAGAGATCAGCCCCAGCATTTT | CASSTDRDQPQHF
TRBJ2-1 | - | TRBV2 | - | TGTTCATCAGCGGGAAGAGGGGGTGACGGTGAGTTCTTC | CSSAGRGGDGEFF
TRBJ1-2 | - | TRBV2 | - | TGTGCCAGCAGTGACATTAATATTGCGGGGATGGATGGCTACACCTTC | CASSDINIAGMDGYTF
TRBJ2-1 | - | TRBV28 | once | TGTGCCAGCAGTTTACAGGGGATAAATGAGCAGTTCTTC | CASSLQGINEQFF
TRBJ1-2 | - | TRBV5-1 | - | TGCGCCAGCAGCTCGTTGGTCAGGTCGGACTATGGCTACACCTTC | CASSSLVRSDYGYTF
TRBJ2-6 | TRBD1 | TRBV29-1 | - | TGCAGCGTTGGGGACAGGAGCTCTGGGGCCAACGTCCTGACTTTC | CSVGDRSSGANVLTF
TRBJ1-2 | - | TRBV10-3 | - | TGTGCCATCAGTGAGTCTGGCACCAACTATGGCTACACCTTC | CAISESGTNYGYTF
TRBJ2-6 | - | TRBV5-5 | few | TGTGCCAGCAGCTCTAACAGGGTTTCAACTGGGGCCAACGTCCTGACTTTC | CASSSNRVSTGANVLTF
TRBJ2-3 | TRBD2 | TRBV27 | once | TGTGCCAGCAGTCCCAACGCGGGAGGACTCACAGATACGCAGTATTTT | CASSPNAGGLTDTQYF
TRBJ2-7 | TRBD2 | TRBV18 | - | TGTGCCAGCTCACCACCGCCTAGCGGGAGGAACGAGCAGTACTTC | CASSPPPSGRNEQYF
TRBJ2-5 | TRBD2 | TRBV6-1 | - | TGTGCCAGCAGTCTAGCGGCCACCTTATGGGAGACCCAGTACTTC | CASSLAATLWETQYF
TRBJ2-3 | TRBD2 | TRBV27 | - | TGTGCCAGCAGTTTACTAGCGGGAGGATCAGATACGCAGTATTTT | CASSLLAGGSDTQYF
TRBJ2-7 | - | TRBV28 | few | TGTGCCAGCAGTTTATCTGCAGGGGGGTACGAGCAGTACTTC | CASSLSAGGYEQYF
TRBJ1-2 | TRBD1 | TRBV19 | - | TGTGCCAGTAGTCCGTACCGGGACAGGGGGCACGTCGACTATGGCTACACCTTC | CASSPYRDRGHVDYGYTF
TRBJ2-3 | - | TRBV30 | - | TGTGCCTGGAGCGAAGGGGCCAGCCGCCGGAATTTT | CAWSEGASRRNF
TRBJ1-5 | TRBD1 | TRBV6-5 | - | TGTGCCAGCAGGGCCGGGACAGTCAACCAGCCCCAGCATTTT | CASRAGTVNQPQHF
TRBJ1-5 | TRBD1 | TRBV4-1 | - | TGCGCCAGCAGCCAAGTAGGGGGCAGGCAGCCCCAGCATTTT | CASSQVGGRQPQHF
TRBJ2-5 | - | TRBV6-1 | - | TGTGCCAGCAGTGAATTCCCGGGGTACCAAGAGACCCAGTACTTC | CASSEFPGYQETQYF
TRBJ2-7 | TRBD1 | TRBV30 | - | TGTGCCTGGAGTGTGGGGGGACAGGGGCCCTACGAGCAGTACTTC | CAWSVGGQGPYEQYF
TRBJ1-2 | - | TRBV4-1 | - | TGCGCCAGCAGACCGACAGCGTCCTATGGCTACACCTTC | CASRPTASYGYTF
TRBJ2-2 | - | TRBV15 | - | TGTGCCACCAGCAGAGGAGGTCCGAACACCGGGGAGCTGTTTTTT | CATSRGGPNTGELFF
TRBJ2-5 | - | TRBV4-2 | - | TGTGCCAGCAGCCAAGTTCGAGAGACCCAGTACTTC | CASSQVRETQYF
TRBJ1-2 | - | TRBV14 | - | TGTGCCAGCAGCCAAGTCGACAACCTTCGGCTAGGCTACACCTTC | CASSQVDNLRLGYTF
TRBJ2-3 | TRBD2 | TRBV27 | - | TGTGCCAGCGCGCCTGATCTAGCGGTTCCCGTCTCGACGCAGTATTTT | CASAPDLAVPVSTQYF
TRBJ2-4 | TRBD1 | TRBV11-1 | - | TGTGCCAGCAGCCTGGGACAGAAAAACATTCAGTACTTC | CASSLGQKNIQYF
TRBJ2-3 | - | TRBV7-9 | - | TGTGCCATTGGACGGGGGGCGCTGGGCACAGATACGCAGTATTTT | CAIGRGALGTDTQYF
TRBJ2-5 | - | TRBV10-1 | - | TGCGCCAGCAGTGAGAGTGTCCAGGGGCGATCAGAGACCCAGTACTTC | CASSESVQGRSETQYF
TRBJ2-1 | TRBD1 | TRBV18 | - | TGTGCCAGCTCACCTCGAGAGGGGACAGGGGGCAATGAGCAGTTCTTC | CASSPREGTGGNEQFF
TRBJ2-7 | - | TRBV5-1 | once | TGCGCCAGCAGCTTGGATCCTACCTCCTACGAGCAGTACTTC | CASSLDPTSYEQYF
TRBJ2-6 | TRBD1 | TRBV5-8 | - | TGTGCCAGCAGTATGATTAACAGGGGGCTTAGGGCCAACGTCCTGACTTTC | CASSMINRGLRANVLTF
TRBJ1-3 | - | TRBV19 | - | TGTGCCAGTAGTATTTCAGGAAGGTCTGGAAACACCATATATTTT | CASSISGRSGNTIYF